This T cell receptor (beta chain) is from a study of spatial heterogeneity in lung cancer. In the study overall: Sequencing was performed on follow-up PBMC samples when available, collected at a median of approximately two years after resection.

Unique molecular identifiers, one per molecule, were present on every TCR cDNA molecule. TCRdb reprocessed the 5' RACE reads via MiXCR and lists one record per CDR3 protein. The table lists about 70,000 distinct CDR3 sequences, less than 9.5% of them singletons, with 1.9% in the top ten. This CDR3 spans 13 amino acids. The V gene end was trimmed by 3 bases and the J gene end by 4 bases; junction bases not matched to a gene: 3. Germline V lookup: CDR1 SGHNT, CDR2 YYREEE (reference sequence). This clonotype showed up many times. Time point given: blood at routine non-recurrence follow-up after resection.

The sample here was PBMCs, taken at follow-up. The gene calls are TRBV5-4 and TRBJ2-5; TRBD1 matches 7 bases. This TCR came from a female donor with early-stage non-small cell lung cancer. CDR3 residues: CASSSGQRETQYF. In DNA form, the CDR3 reads TGTGCCAGCAGCTCGGGACAGAGAGAGACCCAGTACTTC. The whole variable domain, remainder taken from reference TRBV5-4 and TRBJ2-5, is ETGVTQSPTHLIKTRGQQVTLRCSSQSGHNTVSWYQQALGQGPQFIFQYYREEENGRGNFPPRFSGLQFPNYSSELNVNALELDDSALYLCASSSGQRETQYFGPGTRLLVL.